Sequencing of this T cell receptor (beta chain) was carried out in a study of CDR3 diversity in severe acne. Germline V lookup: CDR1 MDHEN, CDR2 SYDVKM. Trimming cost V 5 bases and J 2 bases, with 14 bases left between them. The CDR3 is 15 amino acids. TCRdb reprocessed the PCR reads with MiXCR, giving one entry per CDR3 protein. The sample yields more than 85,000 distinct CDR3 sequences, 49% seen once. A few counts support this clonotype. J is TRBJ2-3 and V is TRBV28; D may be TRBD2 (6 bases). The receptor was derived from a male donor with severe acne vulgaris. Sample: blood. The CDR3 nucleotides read TGTGCCAGCAGTCCCAGCGCGGGACCCACAGATACGCAGTATTTT. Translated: CASSPSAGPTDTQYF.